This TCR beta chain was documented in a study of T cells in Graves' hyperthyroidism and ophthalmopathy. TCR beta CDR3 regions were amplified from RNA. TCR CDR3 regions were first amplified by RT-PCR with HTBI primers. Using its own MiXCR run on the multiplex PCR reads, TCRdb lists one record per CDR3 protein. The repertoire has fewer than 550,000 distinct CDR3 sequences, roughly a quarter of them found once; the top ten carry 10% to 12%. This clonotype has a handful of counts. The source of the PBMCs was around 9 ml of fresh peripheral blood. Germline CDR1 and CDR2: SGHVS and FQNEAQ. This CDR3 comprises 15 residues. V shed 1 base and J shed 4 bases, with 11 bases lying between them.

The origin of this receptor is a woman aged 25 to 45 with Graves' ophthalmopathy. Sequenced input: blood. This rearrangement joins TRBV7-8 to TRBJ1-5; D gene unclear. The CDR3 DNA sequence: TGTGCCAGCAGCTTAGGTCTGTTTGGGAATCAGCCCCAGCATTTT. This translates into CASSLGLFGNQPQHF.